This passage covers 21 T cell receptor beta chains from one sample sequenced in a study of shared clonotypes between healthy human individuals. Naive CD8 cells were CD45RO-negative, positively selected for CCR7, excluding terminally differentiated effector memory CD45RA+ cells. Measured with immunoSEQ multiplex PCR; TCRdb has only the in-frame clones, and not every one. The sample includes millions of clones, approximately 94% of them seen just once. Specimen: naive CD8+ T cells sorted from blood. The receptors stem from a man younger than 35 in good health.

The rearrangement links TRBV27 to TRBJ1-4, with TRBD1 matching over 8 bases. The germline CDR1 and CDR2 sequences are MNHEY and SMNVEV (reference sequence). This CDR3 is 15 amino acids long. V trimming: 5 bases; J trimming: 6 bases; junction bases outside the gene matches: 8. The CDR3, as DNA: TGTGCCAGCAGTGGGCGGACAGGGCGGCATGAAAAACTGTTTTTT. It encodes CASSGRTGRHEKLFF.

In its sample, this clone was seen once. The chain couples TRBV7-2 to TRBJ2-7; 10 bases align to TRBD1. This CDR3 spans 15 amino acids. The germline V gene has CDR1 SGHTA and CDR2 FQGNSA. The J segment lost 5 bases and the V segment lost 2 bases, leaving 6 bases of the junction unmatched. The CDR3 spells CASSLWGTGDNEQYF. CDR3 bases: TGTGCCAGCAGCTTATGGGGGACAGGGGACAACGAGCAGTACTTC.

Of note for this clone: Other DNA sequences in this specimen translate into the identical CDR3. The rearrangement uses TRBV27 and TRBJ2-7; tentative D call: TRBD2 (6 bases). Germline V CDR1 and CDR2: MNHEY, SMNVEV (reference sequence). The CDR3 covers 12 residues. V was cut by 3 bases and J by 5 bases, with 8 bases left in between. Here the CDR3 DNA reads TGTGCCAGCAGTTTCCCGGGGGACGAGCAGTACTTC. Protein product: CASSFPGDEQYF.

The chain combines TRBV19 with TRBJ2-7; a weak D match, TRBD2 (5 bases). CDR1 and CDR2 from the germline V gene are LNHDA and SQIVND (reference sequence). The CDR3 spans 16 residues. V dropped 7 bases and J dropped 0 bases, with 19 bases sitting between them. CDR3 DNA: TGTGCCAGTACCAAGATTTACGGAGGAAACTCCTACGAGCAGTACTTC. This gives the protein CASTKIYGGNSYEQYF.

V gene TRBV2 combines with J gene TRBJ1-2; D gene uncertain. Germline V gene data show CDR1 as SNHLY and CDR2 as FYNNEI. The CDR3 is 14 amino acids. V lost 3 bases, J lost 4 bases, and 12 bases lay in between. Written as DNA, the CDR3 is TGTGCCAGCAGTGACCAAAGGGCTTTCTATGGCTACACCTTC. It yields the protein CASSDQRAFYGYTF.

The V call is TRBV10-3, the J call TRBJ2-1, with TRBD1 matching over 9 bases. Germline-derived CDR1 and CDR2 are ENHRY and SYGVKD. This CDR3 contains 14 residues. The J segment lost 8 bases and the V segment lost 7 bases, leaving 9 bases of the junction unmatched. The CDR3 loop is CAITKDRGGDEQFF. CDR3 nucleotide sequence: TGTGCCATCACCAAGGACAGGGGCGGCGATGAGCAGTTCTTC.

This rearrangement joins TRBV10-3 to TRBJ1-6; 7 bases match TRBD1. Germline V gives CDR1 ENHRY, CDR2 SYGVKD. The trim removed 10 bases at V and 6 bases at J, leaving 12 bases unmatched. This CDR3 has 15 amino acids. The CDR3 reads CATDRAPGTNSPLHF. DNA of the CDR3: TGTGCCACAGACAGGGCCCCCGGCACTAATTCACCCCTCCACTTT.

The chain recombines TRBV6-1 with TRBJ2-7, with a weak D call TRBD2 (6 bases). Germline V lookup: CDR1 MNHNS, CDR2 SASEGT. V gave up 8 bases and J gave up 3 bases, with 11 bases separating them. This CDR3 region has 12 residues. This CDR3 is CASGRGDYEQYF. For the CDR3, the DNA is TGTGCCAGCGGGCGGGGTGACTACGAGCAGTACTTC.

This chain uses TRBV27 with TRBJ2-1; tentative D call: TRBD1 (5 bases). The CDR3 runs to 16 residues. From germline, CDR1 is MNHEY and CDR2 SMNVEV (reference sequence). V lost 3 bases and J lost 0, with 12 bases in between. The CDR3 DNA sequence: TGTGCCAGCAGTTTTACGGCAGGGTCCTCCTACAATGAGCAGTTCTTC. Residues: CASSFTAGSSYNEQFF.

This sequence joins TRBV11-2 and TRBJ2-5, with 9 bases that match TRBD2. The germline CDR1 and CDR2 sequences are SGHAT and FQNNGV. The V segment lost 5 bases and the J segment 7 bases; nucleotides outside the gene matches: 11. The CDR3 length is 15 residues. DNA for the CDR3: TGTGCCAGCAGCCCGGCGACTAGCGGAGGGGTGACCCAGTACTTC. Its protein product is CASSPATSGGVTQYF.

In the case of this clone: In the same sample, other DNA sequences code for this CDR3. The rearrangement joins TRBV5-4 to TRBJ2-3; possible D gene TRBD2, 5 bases. Germline loops: CDR1 SGHNT, CDR2 YYREEE (reference sequence). The CDR3 extends over 14 amino acids. V dropped 2 bases and J dropped 0 bases, with 7 bases sitting between them. The CDR3 sequence is CASSLGGSTDTQYF. As DNA, the CDR3 is TGTGCCAGCAGCTTAGGAGGCAGCACAGATACGCAGTATTTT.

The chain is built from TRBV6-5 and TRBJ2-2; D remains unclear. Trimming shortened V by 6 bases and J by 0 bases, and 8 bases separated the two germline ends. Germline lookup yields CDR1 MNHEY and CDR2 SVGAGI. This CDR3 spans 14 amino acids. CDR3 protein: CASRIPSNTGELFF. CDR3 nucleotides: TGTGCCAGCAGGATTCCATCGAACACCGGGGAGCTGTTTTTT.

Concerning this clone itself: This sample includes further DNA sequences coding for the same CDR3. The V call is TRBV27, the J call TRBJ2-7; D is undetermined. Trimming cost V 6 bases and J 5 bases, with 8 bases left between them. In germline, CDR1 is MNHEY, CDR2 SMNVEV (reference sequence). This CDR3 is built from 11 residues. The CDR3 protein is CASSLGNEQYF. The CDR3 coding sequence is TGTGCCAGCAGCCTAGGAAACGAGCAGTACTTC.

The rearrangement uses TRBV6-6 and TRBJ1-1; D call uncertain. The ends were cut back, 1 base at V and 4 bases at J, with 10 bases in the middle. Germline V gene data show CDR1 as MNHNY and CDR2 as SVGAGI (reference sequence). The CDR3 is 14 residues long. The DNA for the CDR3 is TGTGCCAGCAGTTACTTTCGGGATAGCACTGAAGCTTTCTTT. Translating gives CASSYFRDSTEAFF.

This clone was recorded only once. At the DNA level, this CDR3 is encoded by other sequences in the same sample as well. The CDR3 here is CASSSAYEQYF. DNA for the CDR3: TGTGCCAGCAGTTCAGCCTACGAGCAGTACTTC. The chain is built from TRBV28 and TRBJ2-7; D gene uncertain. CDR1 is MDHEN, CDR2 SYDVKM, per germline. The CDR3 spans 11 residues. Trimming left V 4 bases short and J 2 bases short, with 3 bases between.

The J gene is TRBJ2-1, the V gene TRBV19, with TRBD2 identical over 11 bases. This CDR3 is built from 15 residues. V shed 6 bases, J shed 7 bases, and the junction held 8 bases outside the gene matches. Germline lookup yields CDR1 LNHDA and CDR2 SQIVND (reference sequence). CDR3 residues: CASSALAGGLNEQFF. DNA for the CDR3: TGTGCCAGTAGCGCTCTAGCGGGGGGTCTGAATGAGCAGTTCTTC.

This chain connects TRBV27 to TRBJ2-5; D remains unclear. The CDR3 consists of 14 residues. V lost 4 bases and J 5 bases, leaving 14 bases between the germline ends. Germline CDR1 is MNHEY and CDR2 is SMNVEV (reference sequence). The CDR3 is CASSSAPVGETQYF. CDR3 DNA sequence: TGTGCCAGCAGTTCGGCGCCGGTCGGGGAGACCCAGTACTTC.

The rearrangement links TRBV7-8 to TRBJ2-5, with a possible D match to TRBD1 (5 bases). The J call may be wrong; the DNA end is better matched by TRBJ2-7. CDR3 length equals 15 residues. CDR1 is SGHVS, CDR2 FQNEAQ, per germline. The CDR3, as DNA: TGTGCCAGCAGCTCTCCCGGACATTCCATCTACGAGCAGTACTTC. As protein: CASSSPGHSIYEQYF.

CDR3 protein: CASSQERQWDEQYF. The CDR3 nucleotides read TGCGCCAGCAGCCAAGAACGGCAGTGGGACGAGCAGTACTTC. The chain combines TRBV4-1 with TRBJ2-7; D not resolved. The CDR3 runs to 14 residues. Germline V gene lookup returns CDR1 MGHRA and CDR2 YSYEKL. The V end was cut by 0 bases, the J end by 5 bases, with 11 bases between.

This sequence joins TRBV4-1 and TRBJ1-1; the match to TRBD1 covers 11 bases. The CDR3 is made up of 16 amino acids. Germline V lookup: CDR1 MGHRA, CDR2 YSYEKL. J lost 0 bases, V lost 6 bases, and 6 bases had no gene match. Here the CDR3 DNA reads TGCGCCAGCAGTGGGGACAGGGGGACTATGAACACTGAAGCTTTCTTT. Its protein product is CASSGDRGTMNTEAFF.

The V call is TRBV5-6, the J call TRBJ2-7; D might be TRBD2 (5 bases). This CDR3 spans 12 amino acids. CDR1 is SGHDT and CDR2 is YYEEEE in the germline V gene. V dropped 3 bases and J dropped 7 bases, with 11 bases sitting between them. CDR3 in DNA: TGTGCCAGCAGCTCGGGGTATGGGGAGCAGTACTTC. Translating gives CASSSGYGEQYF.